Presented here are 30 T cell receptor beta chains from one specimen sequenced in a study of metastatic and nonmetastatic thyroid tumors. Using MiXCR, TCRdb reanalyzed the PCR reads. Of 45,000 or so clones listed, 4% to 5% are singletons. No patient received treatment before thyroid surgery. The sequencing sample was made of blood. The origin of the receptors is a female donor with papillary thyroid cancer or a benign thyroid nodule (not recorded which). Some clones in this sample may be carry-over from other donors' samples.

The gene calls are TRBV6-1 and TRBJ2-7, with TRBD2 matching over 11 bases. The CDR3 totals 14 residues. CDR1 MNHNS and CDR2 SASEGT come from the germline V gene. Germline trimming cut 3 bases from V and 7 bases from J; bases unmatched to any gene: 5. The CDR3 spells CASSDLAGGWEQYF. CDR3 in DNA: TGTGCCAGCAGTGACCTAGCGGGAGGTTGGGAGCAGTACTTC.

This clone was seen at least ten times. Within the sample, other DNA sequences also encode this same CDR3. The chain's CDR3 is CASSLAEGNYGYTF. The CDR3 nucleotides read TGTGCCAGCAGCTTAGCGGAGGGTAACTATGGCTACACCTTC. The rearrangement links TRBV13 to TRBJ1-2; D call uncertain. V shed 1 base and J shed 1 base, with 7 bases lying between them. CDR1 and CDR2 from the germline V gene are PRHDT and FYEKMQ (reference sequence). This CDR3 is built from 14 residues.

In this sample, this clone turned up many times. The chain joins TRBV30 to TRBJ1-1; tentatively, D is TRBD1 (5 bases). The V gene lost 0 bases and the J gene lost 4 bases, with 9 bases spanning the gap. This CDR3 has 13 residues. Germline V CDR1 and CDR2: GTSNPN, SVGIG (reference sequence). This chain's CDR3 is CAWSVRGATEAFF. The CDR3 coding sequence is TGTGCCTGGAGTGTCCGCGGGGCCACTGAAGCTTTCTTT.

The chain links TRBV24-1 to TRBJ2-2, with unresolved D. This CDR3 has 13 residues. Germline V lookup: CDR1 KGHDR, CDR2 SFDVKD. Trimming pared 7 bases from V and 0 bases from J, leaving 5 bases between. The CDR3 is CATRTPNTGELFF. CDR3 sequence (DNA): TGTGCCACCAGGACACCGAACACCGGGGAGCTGTTTTTT.

This clone has ten or more counts. V gene TRBV12-3 or TRBV12-4 combines with J gene TRBJ2-3; 14 positions match TRBD2. Losses at the gene ends were 6 bases for V and 4 bases for J; bases not matched to a gene: 3. The CDR3 contains 15 residues. CDR3 region: CASSPGLAGADTQYF. DNA of the CDR3: TGTGCCAGCAGCCCGGGACTAGCGGGAGCAGATACGCAGTATTTT.

This clone was recorded a few times. One end of the junction varies from germline; a read error may be responsible. V is TRBV11-3 and J is TRBJ2-2; weak D call: TRBD2 (5 bases). The germline CDR1 and CDR2 sequences are SGHNT and YENEEA. The CDR3 totals 17 residues. Here the CDR3 DNA reads TGTGCCAGCAGCTTTTACAGCGAGGGTCGGGGAACCGTGGAGCTGTTTTTT. It is translated as CASSFYSEGRGTVELFF.

The rearrangement joins TRBV12-3 or TRBV12-4 to TRBJ2-1, with TRBD2 matching 9 bases. Unmatched junction bases numbered 8, after V lost 5 bases and J lost 3 bases. CDR3 length equals 16 residues. The CDR3 region is CASSAQLAGYYNEQFF. CDR3 nucleotides: TGTGCCAGCAGTGCACAACTAGCGGGTTACTACAATGAGCAGTTCTTC.

There are many counts of this clone. This chain links TRBV4-2 with TRBJ2-7, with 8 positions matching TRBD2. The V gene's germline CDR1 is LGHNA and CDR2 YNFKEQ. J was trimmed by 2 bases and V by 0 bases; bases with no gene match: 3. The length of the CDR3 is 15 residues. CDR3 amino acids: CASSQDTGGAYEQYF. The CDR3 nucleotides are TGTGCCAGCAGCCAAGATACGGGAGGGGCCTACGAGCAGTACTTC.

This clone was found many times. CDR3 in DNA: TGTGCCAGCAGCCCAAAGTGGGGACAGGGGCAAACCGGGGAGCTGTTTTTT. Its translation is CASSPKWGQGQTGELFF. This rearrangement joins TRBV9 to TRBJ2-2; TRBD1 matches 10 bases. Germline CDR1 SGDLS, CDR2 YYNGEE. The CDR3 has 17 amino acids. With 4 bases clipped from V and 5 bases from J, the junction kept 11 bases outside the gene matches.

This clone occurred many times. V and J are TRBV7-2 and TRBJ1-6, with D possibly matching TRBD1 (5 bases). The V end lost 3 bases, the J end lost 0 bases, and 15 bases lay between the germline ends. The CDR3 length is 18 residues. Germline V gene data show CDR1 as SGHTA and CDR2 as FQGNSA. This CDR3 is CASSLTGTDSSYNSPLHF. Written as DNA, the CDR3 is TGTGCCAGCAGCTTGACCGGGACGGATAGCTCCTATAATTCACCCCTCCACTTT.

This clone was picked up a small number of times. The chain joins TRBV5-1 to TRBJ2-7; 10 bases are shared with TRBD2. The CDR3 has 16 residues. CDR1 and CDR2 (germline): SGHRS, YFSETQ. Trimming cost V 4 bases and J 1 base; bases outside gene matches: 8. CDR3 nucleotide sequence: TGCGCCAGCAGCCAGACCACACTAGCGGGGTCCTACGAGCAGTACTTC. Translation: CASSQTTLAGSYEQYF.

Many counts were recorded for this clone. The rearrangement joins TRBV7-9 to TRBJ2-1, with 8 positions matching TRBD2. This CDR3 spans 16 amino acids. J was trimmed by 2 bases and V by 5 bases; bases with no gene match: 8. CDR1 and CDR2 from the germline V gene are SEHNR and FQNEAQ (reference sequence). This CDR3 is CASSLGRGAPYNEQFF. CDR3 nucleotides: TGTGCCAGCAGCCTCGGGCGGGGGGCACCCTACAATGAGCAGTTCTTC.

This clone occurred many times. This chain uses TRBV20-1 with TRBJ1-2, with D possibly being TRBD1 (6 bases). CDR3 size: 12 residues. Germline-derived CDR1 and CDR2 are DFQATT and SNEGSKA (reference sequence). V lost 4 bases and J lost 2, with 8 bases in between. In DNA, the CDR3 is TGCAGTGCTATTGGGGGCAACTATGGCTACACCTTC. Encoded protein: CSAIGGNYGYTF.

There are many counts of this clone. The V and J genes are TRBV13 and TRBJ2-5; D is undetermined. This CDR3 is built from 13 residues. V was clipped by 2 bases and J by 4 bases, with 8 bases between them. Germline loops: CDR1 PRHDT, CDR2 FYEKMQ (reference sequence). The CDR3 sequence is CASSLRVLETQYF. The CDR3 DNA follows: TGTGCCAGCAGCTTAAGAGTTTTAGAGACCCAGTACTTC.

This clone has a handful of counts. The chain employs TRBV20-1 and TRBJ1-2, with TRBD1 matching 9 bases. The J segment lost 4 bases and the V segment lost 6 bases, leaving 6 bases of the junction unmatched. The CDR3 length is 13 residues. From germline, CDR1 is DFQATT and CDR2 SNEGSKA (reference sequence). As DNA, the CDR3 is TGCAGTGCCATGACAGGGGGTTCCTATGGCTACACCTTC. Amino acid sequence: CSAMTGGSYGYTF.

This clone showed up many times. The chain uses TRBV6-1 and TRBJ2-7, with 7 bases matching TRBD2. The germline CDR1 and CDR2 sequences are MNHNS and SASEGT. The CDR3 is made up of 17 amino acids. The ends lost 6 bases at V and 3 bases at J; junction bases unmatched: 17. DNA of the CDR3: TGTGCCAGCAGAAGGCGAGGGGCCGGGACTAACTTCTACGAGCAGTACTTC. Translated, it gives CASRRRGAGTNFYEQYF.

This clone has more than one count but fewer than ten. The chain is built from TRBV3-1 and TRBJ2-7, with 7 positions matching TRBD2. Trimming took 4 bases from V and 0 from J; bases not matched to a gene: 12. Germline V lookup: CDR1 LGHDT, CDR2 YNNKEL (reference sequence). CDR3 length equals 17 residues. CDR3 sequence: CASSPGTSGGYSYEQYF. CDR3 coding DNA: TGTGCCAGCAGCCCGGGGACCTCGGGGGGATACTCCTACGAGCAGTACTTC.

This clone has at least ten counts. V gene TRBV6-7 combines with J gene TRBJ2-1, with TRBD2 matching 8 bases. TRBV6-7 is known as an ORF, though its function is uncertain. This CDR3 comprises 18 residues. V lost 6 bases and J lost 1; bases outside the gene matches: 14. This CDR3 is CASRLASGSSLSYNEQFF. Here the CDR3 DNA reads TGTGCCAGCAGGTTAGCGAGCGGGAGTTCCCTTTCCTACAATGAGCAGTTCTTC.

This clone was detected a few times. The gene calls are TRBV28 and TRBJ2-1; D may be TRBD2 (5 bases). Trimming removed 6 bases at V and 0 bases at J, with 15 bases between. Germline V CDR1 and CDR2: MDHEN, SYDVKM. The CDR3 is made up of 16 amino acids. CDR3 amino acids: CASRSQRRSSYNEQFF. The CDR3 region has the DNA TGTGCCAGCAGATCTCAACGGAGGAGCTCCTACAATGAGCAGTTCTTC.

The sample holds many counts of this clone. The V call is TRBV7-9, the J call TRBJ2-3; D not resolved. The CDR3 consists of 13 residues. The V gene's germline CDR1 is SEHNR and CDR2 FQNEAQ (reference sequence). Trimming removed 1 base at V and 2 bases at J, with 4 bases between. The CDR3 reads CASSLVHTDTQYF. CDR3 DNA sequence: TGTGCCAGCAGCTTAGTCCACACAGATACGCAGTATTTT.

The J gene is TRBJ1-1, the V gene TRBV20-1, with no clear D. The CDR3 has 14 residues. With 3 bases removed from V and 5 bases from J, the gap between germline ends came to 16 bases. Germline loops: CDR1 DFQATT, CDR2 SNEGSKA (reference sequence). The CDR3 region is CSASSLGLLTEAFF. The CDR3, as DNA: TGCAGTGCTAGCTCCCTAGGACTCTTAACTGAAGCTTTCTTT.

This clone was counted at least ten times. V and J are TRBV18 and TRBJ1-2; 7 bases align to TRBD1. Germline V lookup: CDR1 KGHSH, CDR2 LQKENI. CDR3 length equals 14 residues. V trimming: 6 bases; J trimming: 6 bases; junction bases outside the gene matches: 10. CDR3 residues: CASSGTEGADGYTF. DNA for the CDR3: TGTGCCAGCTCCGGAACGGAGGGGGCCGATGGCTACACCTTC.

This clone has at least ten counts. The CDR3 loop reads CAWSVQRGFNQPQHF. CDR3 in DNA: TGTGCCTGGAGTGTACAAAGGGGTTTCAATCAGCCCCAGCATTTT. The chain joins TRBV30 to TRBJ1-5, with D perhaps TRBD1 (5 bases). Trimming shortened V by 0 bases and J by 3 bases, and 12 bases separated the two germline ends. In germline, CDR1 is GTSNPN, CDR2 SVGIG (reference sequence). This CDR3 has 15 amino acids.

This clone was counted many times. J is TRBJ2-3 and V is TRBV6-1, with 8 bases that match TRBD2. V shed 7 bases, J shed 3 bases, and the junction held 6 bases outside the gene matches. In germline, CDR1 is MNHNS, CDR2 SASEGT. The CDR3 has 14 residues. In DNA, the CDR3 is TGTGCCAGCATAAGGAGCGGGAGTACAGATACGCAGTATTTT. Its translation: CASIRSGSTDTQYF.

This clone was counted ten times or more. This chain connects TRBV12-3 or TRBV12-4 to TRBJ1-4, with 8 positions matching TRBD1. The ends lost 4 bases at V and 0 bases at J; junction bases unmatched: 16. The CDR3 has 20 amino acids. In DNA, the CDR3 is TGTGCCAGCAGTTCAACTCAGGGGGCGAGGACAATTGCAACTAATGAAAAACTGTTTTTT. This gives the protein CASSSTQGARTIATNEKLFF.

Only a few counts were recorded for this clone. The chain employs TRBV4-1 and TRBJ1-5; 7 bases match TRBD1. CDR3 length: 16 residues. V was clipped by 1 base and J by 1 base; unmatched bases: 4. Germline V gene sequence: CDR1 MGHRA, CDR2 YSYEKL. The CDR3: CASSQGQGRSNQPQHF. In DNA form, the CDR3 reads TGCGCCAGCAGCCAAGGACAGGGTCGAAGCAATCAGCCCCAGCATTTT.

This clone appeared many times. This chain links TRBV14 with TRBJ2-7; D remains ambiguous. With 1 base removed from V and 0 bases from J, the gap between germline ends came to 4 bases. The CDR3 has 13 residues. The germline CDR1 and CDR2 sequences are SGHDN and FVKESK. CDR3 protein: CASSQAGSYEQYF. The CDR3 DNA reads TGTGCCAGCAGCCAAGCGGGCTCCTACGAGCAGTACTTC.

Concerning this clone: A read error is likely, as this CDR3 ends without the conserved phenylalanine or tryptophan. The chain uses TRBV10-2 and TRBJ1-1; D is possibly TRBD1 (5 bases). The V end lost 7 bases, the J end lost 1 base, and 10 bases lay between the germline ends. CDR1 is WSHSY, CDR2 SAAADI, per germline. CDR3 length: 13 amino acids. The DNA for the CDR3 is TGCGCCAGCACCGGGCAGGGGAACACTGAAGCTTTCTTA. This translates into CASTGQGNTEAFL.

The table lists this clone with many counts. The V gene is TRBV7-9, the J gene TRBJ2-2, with 11 bases lining up with TRBD2. Per the germline V gene, CDR1 is SEHNR and CDR2 is FQNEAQ (reference sequence). Trimming at V came to 4 bases and at J to 3 bases, leaving 7 bases not matched to a gene. This CDR3 has 17 residues. The CDR3, as DNA: TGTGCCAGCAGCTCGGGACTAGCGGAGACTCACACCGGGGAGCTGTTTTTT. The encoded protein is CASSSGLAETHTGELFF.

This clone was seen a handful of times. V is TRBV20-1 and J is TRBJ2-7; TRBD2 aligns across 8 bases. The ends lost 6 bases at V and 0 bases at J; junction bases unmatched: 7. This CDR3 has 14 residues. Germline CDR1 is DFQATT and CDR2 is SNEGSKA (reference sequence). The CDR3 sequence: CSARPGTSSYEQYF. CDR3 nucleotides: TGCAGTGCCCGACCTGGGACTAGCTCCTACGAGCAGTACTTC.